This TCR beta chain was documented in a study of blood T cell repertoires in COVID-19. Germline V CDR1 and CDR2: LGHNA, YSLEER. CDR3 length: 17 residues. Trimming cost V 0 bases and J 3 bases, with 17 bases left between them. TCRdb's table, derived via immunoSEQ multiplex PCR, lists solely in-frame clones and lacks some. The sample carries a few hundred thousand clones, 92% recorded once. This chain connects TRBV4-3 to TRBJ1-1, with a possible D match to TRBD1 (6 bases). The clonotype comes from a woman aged 25 to 39 who had recovered from COVID-19. Sequences were obtained from PBMCs or T cells enriched from blood (not recorded which). The CDR3 bases are TGCGCCAGCAGCCAAGACCACTCAGGGGAGGGGGACACTGAAGCTTTCTTT. This encodes CASSQDHSGEGDTEAFF.